The 13 T cell receptor beta chains given below trace back to one sample, sequenced in a study of T cell responses to AZD1222 COVID-19 vaccine. The method was immunoSEQ multiplex PCR; TCRdb's version includes in-frame clones alone and lacks a portion of them. The sample carries 130,000 to 150,000 clones, around nine tenths recorded once. Specimen: peripheral blood, collected on day 0 of AZD1222 vaccination. These receptors were collected from an adult in good health.

This chain links TRBV19 with TRBJ2-7; 10 nucleotides align to TRBD1. V dropped 7 bases and J dropped 3; count of bases not matched to a gene: 6. Germline V gene sequence: CDR1 LNHDA, CDR2 SQIVND (reference sequence). There are 14 residues in the CDR3. In DNA, the CDR3 is TGTGCCAGTAATGGACAGGGGGATCTCTACGAGCAGTACTTC. It encodes CASNGQGDLYEQYF.

The J gene is TRBJ1-1, the V gene TRBV10-3; 7 bases line up with TRBD1. Germline V gives CDR1 ENHRY, CDR2 SYGVKD. The J segment lost 2 bases and the V segment lost 4 bases, leaving 7 bases of the junction unmatched. The CDR3 is 15 amino acids. The CDR3 DNA reads TGTGCCATCAGTGGAACTCAGGGGGTTAACACTGAAGCTTTCTTT. Protein sequence: CAISGTQGVNTEAFF.

The chain combines TRBV11-2 with TRBJ2-1; 8 nucleotides line up with TRBD1. J lost 7 bases, V lost 6 bases, and 14 bases had no gene match. The germline V gene has CDR1 SGHAT and CDR2 FQNNGV. This CDR3 comprises 16 residues. CDR3 amino acids: CASRVFRGRLRNEQFF. The CDR3, as DNA: TGTGCCAGCAGGGTTTTCAGGGGGCGACTCCGGAATGAGCAGTTCTTC.

The chain couples TRBV10-3 to TRBJ1-1, with D perhaps TRBD1 (6 bases). This CDR3 has 12 residues. The germline CDR1 and CDR2 sequences are ENHRY and SYGVKD. Trimming took 2 bases from V and 10 from J, leaving 11 bases between them. The CDR3 is CAISENLQGAFF. CDR3 nucleotides: TGTGCCATCAGTGAGAACCTACAGGGAGCTTTCTTT.

This clone was found a few times. The chain carries TRBV19 and TRBJ1-5, with 8 bases aligning to TRBD1. This CDR3 contains 16 residues. V lost 3 bases to trimming and J lost 0 bases; unmatched junction nucleotides: 4. From germline, CDR1 is LNHDA and CDR2 SQIVND (reference sequence). The CDR3 reads CASSIRGQGSNQPQHF. The CDR3 nucleotides are TGTGCCAGTAGTATCCGTGGACAGGGTAGCAATCAGCCCCAGCATTTT.

J is TRBJ1-4 and V is TRBV6-5, with TRBD1 as a possible D gene (6 bases). This CDR3 spans 14 amino acids. The V and J ends lost 4 bases and 5 bases respectively, with 11 bases between them. CDR1 and CDR2 from the germline V gene are MNHEY and SVGAGI. The CDR3 DNA is TGTGCCAGCAGTTTCGCAGGGGAAAATGAAAAACTGTTTTTT. It codes for CASSFAGENEKLFF.

The V call is TRBV10-3, the J call TRBJ1-1; D uncertain. The CDR3 runs to 14 residues. V lost 3 bases and J 9 bases, leaving 17 bases between the germline ends. In germline, CDR1 is ENHRY, CDR2 SYGVKD. The CDR3 region has the DNA TGTGCCATCAGTGATAGCAGGAATGTGGGTAAAGCTTTCTTT. Protein sequence: CAISDSRNVGKAFF.

This rearrangement joins TRBV6-5 to TRBJ2-5; D not resolved. V gave up 7 bases and J gave up 1 base, with 13 bases separating them. Germline V gene sequence: CDR1 MNHEY, CDR2 SVGAGI. There are 14 residues in the CDR3. The CDR3 DNA reads TGTGCCAGCAAACCCTCTCCCCCCCAAGAGACCCAGTACTTC. This codes for CASKPSPPQETQYF.

The J gene is TRBJ1-1, the V gene TRBV12-3 or TRBV12-4; D remains ambiguous. Trimming took 2 bases from V and 1 from J, leaving 5 bases between them. This CDR3 region has 13 residues. CDR3 amino acids: CASSLRQNTEAFF. For the CDR3, the DNA is TGTGCCAGCAGTTTACGGCAGAACACTGAAGCTTTCTTT.

The rearrangement links TRBV6-1 to TRBJ1-3, with D uncertain. There are 15 residues in the CDR3. The germline CDR1 and CDR2 sequences are MNHNS and SASEGT. V was trimmed by 0 bases and J by 0 bases, leaving 6 bases between them. Here the CDR3 DNA reads TGTGCCAGCAGTGAAGCAGGATACTCTGGAAACACCATATATTTT. Translated: CASSEAGYSGNTIYF.

V is TRBV4-1 and J is TRBJ1-1, with 7 bases lining up with TRBD1. Looked up from germline, CDR1 is MGHRA and CDR2 is YSYEKL. The J segment lost 8 bases and the V segment lost 5 bases, leaving 14 bases of the junction unmatched. The CDR3 is 15 residues long. The CDR3 loop reads CASSTSTGSPPEAFF. The CDR3 coding sequence is TGCGCCAGCAGCACCTCGACAGGGAGTCCCCCAGAAGCTTTCTTT.

The chain is built from TRBV9 and TRBJ1-3, with D hard to call. CDR1 is SGDLS, CDR2 YYNGEE, per germline. The CDR3 spans 14 residues. Trimming took 3 bases from V and 0 from J, leaving 7 bases between them. The chain's CDR3 is CASSAQSSGNTIYF. CDR3 sequence (DNA): TGTGCCAGCAGCGCCCAGAGCTCTGGAAACACCATATATTTT.

In its sample, this clone was seen once. The V gene is TRBV20-1, the J gene TRBJ2-7, with D hard to call. The V end lost 6 bases, the J end lost 0 bases, and 12 bases lay between the germline ends. The CDR3 sequence is 13 residues long. Germline lookup yields CDR1 DFQATT and CDR2 SNEGSKA (reference sequence). CDR3 in DNA: TGCAGTGCGAGTCCCTGGAACTCCTACGAGCAGTACTTC. Protein sequence: CSASPWNSYEQYF.